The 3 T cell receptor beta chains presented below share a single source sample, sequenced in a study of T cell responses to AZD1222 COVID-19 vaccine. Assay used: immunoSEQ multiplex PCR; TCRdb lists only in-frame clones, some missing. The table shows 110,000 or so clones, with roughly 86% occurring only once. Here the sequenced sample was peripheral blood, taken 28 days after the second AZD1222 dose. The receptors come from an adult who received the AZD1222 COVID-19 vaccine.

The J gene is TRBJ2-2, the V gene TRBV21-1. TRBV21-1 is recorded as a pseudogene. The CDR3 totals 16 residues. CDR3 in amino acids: CASTPRDAPNTGELFF. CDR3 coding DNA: TGTGCCAGCACTCCTCGGGACGCACCGAACACCGGGGAGCTGTTTTTT.

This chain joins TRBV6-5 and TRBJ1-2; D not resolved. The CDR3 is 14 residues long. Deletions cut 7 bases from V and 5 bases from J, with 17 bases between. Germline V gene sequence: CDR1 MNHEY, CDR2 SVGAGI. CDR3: CASNRGGRLYGYTF. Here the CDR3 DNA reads TGTGCCAGCAACCGTGGTGGCCGGTTGTATGGCTACACCTTC.

Here the CDR3 reads CASSWTDGYTF. Written as DNA, the CDR3 is TGTGCCAGTAGTTGGACGGATGGCTACACCTTC. The V gene is TRBV19, the J gene TRBJ1-2; D call uncertain. Germline loops: CDR1 LNHDA, CDR2 SQIVND (reference sequence). The CDR3 runs to 11 residues. Trimming removed 5 bases from V and 6 bases from J, with 7 bases in between. The complete variable domain, with remaining parts taken from reference TRBV19 and TRBJ1-2, reads DGGITQSPKYLFRKEGQNVTLSCEQNLNHDAMYWYRQDPGQGLRLIYYSQIVNDFQKGDIAEGYSVSREKKESFPLTVTSAQKNPTAFYLCASSWTDGYTFGSGTRLTVV.